This T cell receptor beta chain originates from a study of T cell repertoires in cytomegalovirus infection. Study summary: CMV infection together with matching HLA type was indicated by public TCR beta signatures. Study-wide results and caveats: The response measured ex vivo was dominated by TCR beta clonotypes (HLA-C-restricted and CMV-specific). People with CMV and the relevant HLA were identified by cumulative public TCR beta family frequency.

Notes on this clonotype: Its target is unknown. The junction differs from germline at one of its ends, possibly a read error.

TCRdb fed the reads into MiXCR, producing one record per CDR3 protein. The table lists about 740,000 distinct CDR3 sequences, roughly 35% of them singletons. This CDR3 has 13 amino acids. The germline gives CDR1 SGHVS, CDR2 FQNEAQ. This chain links TRBV7-8 with TRBJ2-3; D remains unclear. Sample: PBMCs. The sequence was obtained from a human donor in good health (CMV status not recorded). Some clones in this sample may be carry-over from other donors' samples. DNA of the CDR3: TGTTCCAGCCGATCGGTGAGCACAGATACGCAGTATTTT. Protein: CSSRSVSTDTQYF. Based on the CDR3 plus reference TRBV7-8 and TRBJ2-3, the full variable domain is GAGVSQSPRYKVAKRGQDVALRCDPISGHVSLFWYQQALGQGPEFLTYFQNEAQLDKSGLPSDRFFAERPEGSVSTLKIQRTQQEDSAVYLCSSRSVSTDTQYFGPGTRLTVL.